This T cell receptor (beta chain) came from a study of blood T cells in healthy people across ages. Donors were healthy Caucasian individuals from Russia aged roughly 6 to 95. Samples had at least 7 million PBMCs isolated from them. Worth noting for this clonotype: Its matching antigen is unknown.

Germline V CDR1 and CDR2: MGHRA, YSYEKL. This CDR3 has 15 amino acids. Study observations and caveats: Long-lived donors had more naive CD4+ cells and higher diversity than aged donors.

Next came a second PCR, run for roughly 6 to 11 cycles, which used a sample-barcoded 5' primer along with a J-beta primer mix. One entry per CDR3 protein, called by TCRdb with MiXCR from the 5' RACE reads. This table holds about 1.4 million distinct CDR3 sequences, approximately 59% found once. This clonotype originated in a young man in good health. Sequencing was performed on blood. The J gene is TRBJ2-4, the V gene TRBV4-1; 9 bases align to TRBD2. TRBJ2-7 explains the end of the DNA better; the J call may be wrong. CDR3 region: CASSQVPSGIYEQYF. The CDR3 nucleotides are TGCGCCAGCAGCCAAGTCCCTAGCGGGATTTACGAGCAGTACTTC.